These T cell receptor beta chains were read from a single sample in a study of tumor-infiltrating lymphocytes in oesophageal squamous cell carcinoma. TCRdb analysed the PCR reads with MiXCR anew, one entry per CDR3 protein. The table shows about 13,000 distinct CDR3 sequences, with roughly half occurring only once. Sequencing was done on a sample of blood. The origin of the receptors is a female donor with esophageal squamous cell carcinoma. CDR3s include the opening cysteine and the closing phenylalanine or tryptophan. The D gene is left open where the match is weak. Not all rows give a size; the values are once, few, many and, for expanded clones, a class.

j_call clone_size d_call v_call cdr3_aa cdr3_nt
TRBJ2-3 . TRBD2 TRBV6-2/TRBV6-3 CASSESGTLHGTQYF TGTGCCAGCAGTGAAAGCGGGACCCTCCACGGTACGCAGTATTTT
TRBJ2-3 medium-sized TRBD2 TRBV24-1 CATRAGQTSTDTQYF TGTGCCACCAGAGCGGGGCAAACTAGCACAGATACGCAGTATTTT
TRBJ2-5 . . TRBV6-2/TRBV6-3 CASSWGETQYF TGTGCCAGCAGTTGGGGGGAGACCCAGTACTTC
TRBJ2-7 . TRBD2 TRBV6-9 CASSYPAIAGDHGELYF TGTGCCAGCAGTTACCCCGCGATAGCGGGAGATCACGGGGAGCTGTACTTC
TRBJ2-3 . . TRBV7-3 CASSLTTRRTDTQYF TGTGCCAGCAGCTTAACGACTAGACGCACAGATACGCAGTATTTT
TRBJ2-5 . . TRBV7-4 CASSLYGSLGETQYF TGTGCCAGCAGCTTGTATGGGAGCTTGGGAGAGACCCAGTACTTC
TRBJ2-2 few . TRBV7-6 CASSPTGTGELFF TGTGCCAGCAGCCCGACGGGAACCGGGGAGCTGTTTTTT
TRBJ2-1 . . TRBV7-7 CASSLNPGYNEQFF TGTGCCAGCAGCTTAAATCCGGGGTACAATGAGCAGTTCTTC
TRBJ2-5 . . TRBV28 CASSPLLKSQETQYF TGTGCCAGCAGTCCCCTCCTTAAGTCCCAAGAGACCCAGTACTTC
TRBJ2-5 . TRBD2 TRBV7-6 CASSLVAGGVETQYF TGTGCCAGCAGCTTAGTAGCGGGGGGTGTGGAGACCCAGTACTTC
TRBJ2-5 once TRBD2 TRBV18 CASSPRTSAHNEQYF TGTGCCAGCTCACCCCGAACTAGCGCCCACAATGAGCAGTACTTC
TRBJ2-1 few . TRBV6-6 CASSYVGGVNEQFF TGTGCCAGCAGTTACGTTGGAGGAGTGAATGAGCAGTTCTTC
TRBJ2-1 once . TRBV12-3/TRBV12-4 CASSLKSEQFF TGTGCCAGCAGTTTGAAAAGTGAGCAGTTCTTC
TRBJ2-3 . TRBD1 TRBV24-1 CATSDPGQGSADTQYF TGTGCCACCAGTGATCCGGGACAGGGGTCCGCAGATACGCAGTATTTT
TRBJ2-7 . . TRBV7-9 CASSLGYGRGEQYF TGTGCCAGCAGCTTAGGGTACGGACGCGGCGAGCAGTACTTC
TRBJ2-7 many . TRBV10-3 CAISDPGDSYEQYF TGTGCCATCAGTGACCCAGGGGACTCCTACGAGCAGTACTTC
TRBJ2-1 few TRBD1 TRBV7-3 CASSLIGGQGYNEQFF TGTGCCAGCAGCTTAATAGGTGGACAGGGGTACAATGAGCAGTTCTTC
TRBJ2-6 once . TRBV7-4 CASSFNTPSGANVLTF TGTGCCAGCAGCTTTAATACACCCTCTGGGGCCAACGTCCTGACTTTC
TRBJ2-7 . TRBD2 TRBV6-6 CAGGTRAYEQYF TGTGCCGGCGGGACTAGAGCCTACGAGCAGTACTTC
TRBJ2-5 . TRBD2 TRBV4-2 CASSPSGAQETQYF TGTGCCAGCAGCCCTAGCGGGGCCCAAGAGACCCAGTACTTC
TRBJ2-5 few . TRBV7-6 CASSLAETQYF TGTGCCAGCAGCTTAGCGGAGACCCAGTACTTC
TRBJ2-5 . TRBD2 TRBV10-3 CAISESPGRQETQYF TGTGCCATCAGTGAATCCCCCGGGAGGCAAGAGACCCAGTACTTC
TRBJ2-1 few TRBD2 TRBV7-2 CASAPDSGGGNNEQFF TGTGCCAGCGCCCCGGATAGCGGGGGGGGAAACAATGAGCAGTTCTTC
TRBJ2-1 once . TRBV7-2 CASSFRGSSYNEQFF TGTGCCAGCAGCTTCCGCGGGTCCTCCTACAATGAGCAGTTCTTC
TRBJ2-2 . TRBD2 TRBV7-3 CASSRDLRGGRNPGELFF TGTGCCAGCAGCCGCGACCTTCGCGGCGGGAGGAATCCCGGGGAGCTGTTTTTT
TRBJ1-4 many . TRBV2 CASSGDQLVEKLFF TGTGCCAGCAGTGGTGATCAATTAGTGGAAAAACTGTTTTTT